The 4 T cell receptor beta chains listed next were all sequenced from one sample in a study of CD8+CD57+ T cells in acquired aplastic anemia. Patients chosen for sequencing had shown CD8+CD57+ cell expansion by flow cytometry. Genomic DNA provided the template from which TCR beta VDJ and CDR3 profiles were obtained. TCRdb analysed the reads with MiXCR anew, one entry per CDR3 protein. The data contain about 200,000 distinct CDR3 sequences, 65% of them singletons. What was sequenced was sorted CD4+, CD8+, or CD8+CD57+ T cells (not recorded which) from PBMCs. The origin of the receptors is a human donor with aplastic anemia.

This clonotype appeared many times. V usage is TRBV12-3 or TRBV12-4 and J usage is TRBJ2-3; D might be TRBD1 (5 bases). The CDR3 totals 14 residues. V dropped 3 bases and J dropped 2 bases, with 9 bases sitting between them. CDR3 sequence: CASSLGRTTDTQYF. The DNA for the CDR3 is TGTGCCAGCAGTTTGGGGCGGACCACAGATACGCAGTATTTT.

This sequence joins TRBV24-1 and TRBJ1-4; D uncertain. This CDR3 is built from 14 residues. With 9 bases removed from V and 3 bases from J, the gap between germline ends came to 13 bases. Germline CDR1 KGHDR, CDR2 SFDVKD. CDR3 sequence reads: CATCLSLPNEKLFF. The CDR3 DNA reads as TGTGCCACCTGCCTATCACTACCTAATGAAAAACTGTTTTTT.

CDR3 in DNA: TGCGCCAGCAGCCAAGAATGGCCGCAGGCAGATACGCAGTATTTT. This encodes CASSQEWPQADTQYF. This chain uses TRBV4-3 with TRBJ2-3, with D hard to call. V lost 0 bases, J lost 4 bases, and 11 bases lay in between. CDR1 and CDR2 from the germline V gene are LGHNA and YSLEER. This CDR3 has 15 residues.

This clonotype was picked up many times. The chain uses TRBV2 and TRBJ1-1, with D possibly being TRBD1 (5 bases). The CDR3 has 13 residues. Trimming took off 5 bases at V and 0 bases at J, with 7 bases between the two ends. CDR1 is SNHLY and CDR2 is FYNNEI in the germline V gene. In DNA form, the CDR3 reads TGTGCCAGCAGTATAGGGGTGAACACTGAAGCTTTCTTT. This sequence encodes CASSIGVNTEAFF.